This TCR beta chain is drawn from a study of T cells in Graves' hyperthyroidism and ophthalmopathy (dated by TCRdb to the late 2010s). Looking at the study overall: Peripheral blood samples were taken at the time of initial diagnosis, prior to any treatment. A discovery cohort of approximately 100 patients, roughly 45 with Graves' ophthalmopathy and 55 to 60 with stable Graves' hyperthyroidism, was used to find distinguishing TCR V-J signatures. Prospective prediction of ophthalmopathy was tested in an independent validation cohort consisting of some 19 hyperthyroidism patients and 17 patients who later progressed to ophthalmopathy. The 95 to 100 discovery patients were randomly divided into training and test sets at a 7:3 ratio. The study also compared thyroid tissue and blood T-cell repertoires from a handful of Graves' hyperthyroidism patients. After sampling, hyperthyroidism patients received methimazole starting at 30 mg daily, and ophthalmopathy patients received high-dose intravenous methylprednisolone. TCR Vbeta CDR3 sequencing of approximately 140 peripheral blood samples (around 45 ophthalmopathy, over 70 hyperthyroidism and approximately 17 progressor patients) is reported in the paper. The full study reports these points: Most expanded thyroid clonotypes (frequency above 0.001) were also detected in blood, a finding suggesting that blood repertoires may reflect thyroid immune responses. No statistical method was used to fix the sample size in advance, and group allocation was not hidden from the investigators. In validation, the model predicted progression to ophthalmopathy with roughly 70% sensitivity and about 72% specificity, a median of around 6.6 months before onset. A 13 V-J signature model separated ophthalmopathy from stable hyperthyroidism, with just over 85% sensitivity and 81.08% specificity in cross-validation and 80%/75% in testing.

Stable Graves' hyperthyroidism was defined as no progression to ophthalmopathy during 18 months of follow-up. Hyperthyroidism patients were newly diagnosed, had a disease duration of under 2 months, and were aged 18 to 65 years. Exclusion was applied to patients with uncontrolled infections, other autoimmune diseases, pregnancy or lactation. Diagnoses were based on clinical symptoms, serum thyroxine and TRAb, thyroid ultrasound and orbital computed tomography. Ficoll-Paque density gradient centrifugation was used to isolate PBMCs from 9.5 to 10 ml of fresh peripheral blood. Total RNA was extracted using Trizol reagent, and RNA quality was assessed on an Agilent 2100 Bioanalyzer. Notes on this clonotype: Its antigen is still unknown. Base qualities are missing; no much larger clone stands one base away.

Amplification of TCR beta CDR3 regions was carried out from RNA transcripts. The TCR CDR3 was subjected to a first round of RT-PCR using the HTBI primer set and the Qiagen OneStep RT-PCR kit. Libraries were constructed in a second round of multiplex PCR, after which size selection and purification were performed. Paired-end sequencing of the libraries was performed with 100 bp reads on an Illumina HiSeq2000. The source study handled its data this way. SOAPnuke was used to process the raw data, removing reads that contained adapters or uncalled bases, had a mean Phred below 15, or lacked an exact match to the constant primer or identifier. High-quality paired reads were merged using COPE v1.2.5, and each unique nucleotide sequence was defined as a clonotype. Clonotypes were aligned to IMGT TRBV, TRBD and TRBJ reference segments using MiTCR v1.1. The analysis included only V-J combinations with a frequency above 0.0001, which together covered over 98% of the repertoires. The TCS score was defined as the ratio of F50 (clonal expansion) to E x V (chaos), calculated using BLOSUM62-based TCRdist between CDR3 peptides within each V-J. Welch's t-statistics and random forest reduced roughly 530 V-J features to about 12, which were used in a naive Bayes classifier (R e1071). The Morisita-Horn index was used to measure how similar the thyroid and blood repertoires were. TCRdb trimmed public reads at Q25 via fastp, called clones via MiXCR and kept in-frame beta chains. Rows matching on CDR3 protein sequence are summarized as one entry with the most common DNA and genes. The V and J calls here are based on TCRdb, not the publication. The sample includes hundreds of thousands of distinct CDR3 sequences, with approximately 36% observed a single time. The ten largest clones capture roughly 30% of the sample.

V and J are trimmed by 5 bases and 3 bases, and the gene matches miss 6 bases of the junction. As encoded in the germline V gene, CDR1 is SGHTA while CDR2 is FQGNSA. The CDR3 covers 14 residues, taking in both the cysteine and the phenylalanine. Only the CDR3 portion is preserved as DNA: 42 bases, with reading frame beginning at the first base. The rearrangement joined TRBV7-2 to TRBJ2-7; 8 middle bases align to TRBD1. What was sequenced was blood. This clonotype was obtained from a middle-aged woman with Graves' hyperthyroidism. CDR3 sequence: CASSPGGAYYEQYF. DNA sequence: TGTGCCAGCAGCCCAGGGGGCGCGTACTACGAGCAGTACTTC.